This paragraph covers one TCR beta chain sequence. The antigen is undetermined. The data were taken from a study of CD8+CD57+ T cells in acquired aplastic anemia. In the study overall: CD4+ and CD8+ cells, once sorted, gave DNA averaging roughly 3 ug. Reads per healthy sample averaged around 9.9 million (CD4+) and under 13 million (CD8+). Study-level points and caveats: Sharing between patients and controls was observed for 25 to 30 CD8+ CDR3 sequences. Levels of CD8+ Simpson's diversity were not significantly distinct in patients versus controls.

V was cut by 6 bases and J by 8 bases, with 25 bases left in between. The CDR3 spans 15 residues. Germline loops: CDR1 SQVTM, CDR2 ANQGSEA. Genomic DNA acted as the template from which TCR beta VDJ combination and CDR3 sequence profiling were carried out. Each CDR3 protein gets one entry after TCRdb re-called the reads with MiXCR. Here the sample spans 100,000 to 120,000 distinct CDR3 sequences, around half being singletons. The sequence was obtained from a human donor in good health, serving as a control. Sequenced material: sorted CD4+, CD8+, or CD8+CD57+ T cells (not recorded which) from PBMCs. The V gene is TRBV29-1, the J gene TRBJ1-2; D is possibly TRBD1 (6 bases). The CDR3 protein is CSVLGGRAEDMGYTF. CDR3 nucleotide sequence: TGCAGCGTCCTCGGGGGCAGGGCAGAGGATATGGGCTACACCTTC.